The 20 T cell receptor beta chains reported below all come from one sample, sequenced in a study of breast tumors, draining lymph nodes, adjacent tissues. Samples came from axillary lymph nodes draining the breast cancer. TCRdb reprocessed the multiplex PCR reads via MiXCR and lists one record per CDR3 protein. Of 130,000 or so distinct CDR3 sequences listed, 21% were seen once; the top ten hold about 2.2%. Material for sequencing was axillary lymph node tissue. Receptors originate from a female donor with breast cancer. Some clones in this sample may be carry-over from other donors' samples.

This clonotype came up a few times. V gene TRBV27 combines with J gene TRBJ2-1, with 7 bases that match TRBD2. With V trimmed by 6 bases and J by 0 bases, 5 bases remained unmatched. Germline V gene data show CDR1 as MNHEY and CDR2 as SMNVEV (reference sequence). The CDR3 has 15 residues. The CDR3 reads CASRRSGSSYNEQFF. In nucleotides, the CDR3 is TGTGCCAGCAGACGTAGCGGGTCCTCCTACAATGAGCAGTTCTTC.

About this clonotype: This may stem from a read error, because a much larger clone lies one nucleotide away. The chain links TRBV29-1 to TRBJ1-2; D perhaps matches TRBD1 (5 bases). Per the germline V gene, CDR1 is SQVTM and CDR2 is ANQGSEA. The CDR3 totals 12 residues. V shed 4 bases and J shed 7 bases, with 13 bases lying between them. The CDR3 protein is CSVAREGCGYTF. The CDR3 DNA follows: TGCAGCGTTGCCAGGGAGGGCTGTGGCTACACCTTC.

This clonotype has ten or more counts. The chain couples TRBV5-1 to TRBJ2-2, with 8 bases matching TRBD2. The CDR3 totals 15 residues. Per germline, CDR1 SGHRS and CDR2 YFSETQ. J was trimmed by 8 bases and V by 1 base; bases with no gene match: 7. CDR3 sequence: CASSLMGLESGELFF. The CDR3 nucleotides are TGCGCCAGCAGCTTGATGGGACTAGAATCAGGGGAGCTGTTTTTT.

CDR3 DNA sequence: TGTGCCAGCAGCCAAAGGACTAGCATCACCGGGGAGCTGTTTTTT. As protein: CASSQRTSITGELFF. J is TRBJ2-2 and V is TRBV3-1; 8 nucleotides line up with TRBD2. This CDR3 is 15 amino acids long. J gave up 4 bases and V 2 bases, and 3 bases lay outside the gene matches. Per the germline V gene, CDR1 is LGHDT and CDR2 is YNNKEL (reference sequence).

This clonotype was seen a few times. The V call is TRBV9, the J call TRBJ1-1, with 9 bases identical to TRBD1. This CDR3 region has 15 residues. Trimming at V came to 3 bases and at J to 6 bases, leaving 9 bases not matched to a gene. Germline lookup yields CDR1 SGDLS and CDR2 YYNGEE. CDR3 nucleotide sequence: TGTGCCAGCAGCGCCTTAACAGGGGGCTATTCTGAAGCTTTCTTT. Its protein product is CASSALTGGYSEAFF.

This clonotype has ten or more counts. The chain employs TRBV20-1 and TRBJ2-7; TRBD2 is a possible D gene (5 bases). The germline gives CDR1 DFQATT, CDR2 SNEGSKA (reference sequence). The CDR3 has 13 residues. Trimming took off 5 bases at V and 5 bases at J, with 16 bases between the two ends. DNA for the CDR3: TGCAGTGCTCCCTCAAAGGGAGATGACGAGCAGTACTTC. Protein sequence: CSAPSKGDDEQYF.

The rearrangement uses TRBV6-1 and TRBJ2-1, with 11 bases lining up with TRBD1. CDR3 length: 19 amino acids. With 5 bases clipped from V and 8 bases from J, the junction kept 20 bases outside the gene matches. Germline V gives CDR1 MNHNS, CDR2 SASEGT. CDR3 coding DNA: TGTGCCAGCAGTCCCTCTCGAATTGGAGGGACAGGGGGACGCGATGAGCAGTTCTTC. This translates into CASSPSRIGGTGGRDEQFF.

In its sample, this clonotype was seen many times. This rearrangement joins TRBV20-1 to TRBJ2-7, with D possibly matching TRBD1 (6 bases). In germline, CDR1 is DFQATT, CDR2 SNEGSKA (reference sequence). This CDR3 is built from 14 residues. V lost 3 bases, J lost 3 bases, and 15 bases lay in between. The CDR3 sequence: CSASPGTRHYEQYF. CDR3 nucleotides: TGCAGTGCTAGTCCAGGGACACGACACTACGAGCAGTACTTC.

The rearrangement links TRBV6-6 to TRBJ1-5, with TRBD1 matching 8 bases. CDR1 MNHNY and CDR2 SVGAGI come from the germline V gene (reference sequence). V was clipped by 5 bases and J by 7 bases; unmatched bases: 10. The CDR3 has 15 residues. The CDR3 reads CASSRTGKGEQPQHF. CDR3 in DNA: TGTGCCAGCAGTAGGACAGGGAAGGGAGAACAGCCCCAGCATTTT.

The sample holds many counts of this clonotype. The chain recombines TRBV6-5 with TRBJ2-1, with TRBD2 identical over 10 bases. This CDR3 is built from 16 residues. V lost 6 bases to trimming and J lost 6 bases; unmatched junction nucleotides: 11. The germline CDR1 and CDR2 sequences are MNHEY and SVGAGI. As DNA, the CDR3 is TGTGCCAGCAGCCCCCGGGGGGGACTAGCGAGCAATGAGCAGTTCTTC. Translated, it gives CASSPRGGLASNEQFF.

In this sample, this clonotype turned up many times. The chain links TRBV18 to TRBJ2-7, with a possible D match to TRBD1 (6 bases). Trimming stripped 2 bases from V and 2 bases from J, with 10 bases between. This CDR3 region has 14 residues. CDR1 is KGHSH, CDR2 LQKENI, per germline. DNA for the CDR3: TGTGCCAGCTCACCAGGGGGCCCCCCCTACGAGCAGTACTTC. Translated, it gives CASSPGGPPYEQYF.

At least ten counts were recorded for this clonotype. The V call is TRBV5-1, the J call TRBJ2-6; D perhaps matches TRBD1 (6 bases). The CDR3 length is 15 residues. The germline CDR1 and CDR2 sequences are SGHRS and YFSETQ. Trimming cost V 4 bases and J 3 bases, with 11 bases left between them. The CDR3 DNA reads TGCGCCAGCAGCCCTCAGGGGATTGGGGCCAACGTCCTGACTTTC. Translated: CASSPQGIGANVLTF.

To note about this clonotype: Sequence at one end of the junction differs from germline and may be a read error. The chain joins TRBV11-2 to TRBJ1-2; maybe TRBD1 (5 bases). This CDR3 has 13 amino acids. Germline loops: CDR1 SGHAT, CDR2 FQNNGV. CDR3 loop: CASSSPGFGGYAF. In nucleotides, the CDR3 is TGTGCCAGCAGCTCTCCAGGGTTCGGTGGCTACGCCTTC.

This clonotype was seen many times. The chain joins TRBV25-1 to TRBJ2-1, with no clear D. Between the trimmed V and J ends, which lost 8 bases and 1 base, there was a span of 15 bases. Germline V gene sequence: CDR1 MGHDK, CDR2 SYGVNS. This CDR3 has 15 amino acids. CDR3 DNA: TGTGCCAGCTCCCAGGACGCCCGGTCCTACAATGAGCAGTTCTTC. Translating it yields CASSQDARSYNEQFF.

As concerns this clonotype: It may be a read error: a sequence one base away is much more abundant. This chain uses TRBV24-1 with TRBJ2-1, with a tentative D call TRBD1 (6 bases). The germline gives CDR1 KGHDR, CDR2 SFDVKD. This CDR3 contains 13 residues. The CDR3 reads CATSLGGDNEQLF. CDR3 nucleotide sequence: TGTGCCACCTCCCTTGGGGGCGACAATGAGCAGCTCTTC.

This clonotype was recorded at least ten times. The J gene is TRBJ1-2, the V gene TRBV6-5, with D unresolved. Germline CDR1 reads MNHEY; CDR2 reads SVGAGI. V was trimmed by 0 bases and J by 4 bases, leaving 6 bases between them. The CDR3 has 13 amino acids. Here the CDR3 DNA reads TGTGCCAGCAGTTACTCGACCGGCTATGGCTACACCTTC. It codes for CASSYSTGYGYTF.

This clonotype was recorded at least ten times. The rearrangement joins TRBV19 to TRBJ1-2; 9 bases are shared with TRBD1. V trimming: 6 bases; J trimming: 5 bases; junction bases outside the gene matches: 10. The CDR3 is 15 residues long. CDR1 is LNHDA, CDR2 SQIVND, per germline (reference sequence). The CDR3 loop reads CASRSTGQGIYGYTF. The CDR3 DNA reads as TGTGCCAGTAGGAGCACGGGACAGGGTATATATGGCTACACCTTC.

With regard to this clonotype: It may be a read error: a sequence one base away is much more abundant. This chain uses TRBV6-2 or TRBV6-3 with TRBJ2-3; D unresolved. The CDR3 length is 12 residues. Germline CDR1 reads MNHEY; CDR2 reads SVGEGT. V was shortened by 6 bases and J by 7 bases, with 11 bases between the two germline ends. CDR3 amino acids: CASSLYQYTQYF. The CDR3 DNA reads TGTGCCAGCAGCTTATACCAGTATACGCAGTATTTT.

This clonotype was observed many times. The genes are TRBV10-3 and TRBJ1-4; tentatively, D is TRBD1 (5 bases). The germline V gene has CDR1 ENHRY and CDR2 SYGVKD. The CDR3 is made up of 13 amino acids. Trimming took 3 bases from V and 7 from J, leaving 9 bases between them. The CDR3: CAISEWDGEKLFF. The CDR3, as DNA: TGTGCCATCAGTGAATGGGACGGTGAAAAACTGTTTTTT.

There are many counts of this clonotype. The J gene is TRBJ2-3, the V gene TRBV12-3 or TRBV12-4, with 13 positions matching TRBD2. Trimming cost V 4 bases and J 6 bases; bases outside gene matches: 16. This CDR3 has 19 residues. CDR3 amino acids: CASSSPPGLAGLVADTQYF. The DNA of the CDR3 is TGTGCCAGCAGTTCCCCCCCGGGACTAGCGGGATTGGTTGCGGATACGCAGTATTTT.